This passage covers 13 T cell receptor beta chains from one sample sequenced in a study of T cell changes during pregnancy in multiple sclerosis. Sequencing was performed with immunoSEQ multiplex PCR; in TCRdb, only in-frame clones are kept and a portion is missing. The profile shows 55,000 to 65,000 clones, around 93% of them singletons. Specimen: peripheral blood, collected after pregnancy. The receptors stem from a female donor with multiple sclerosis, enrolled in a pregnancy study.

As DNA, the CDR3 is TGTGCCTGGAGTCGTGGGGGGGCGATAGCTGAAGCTTTCTTT. Translated, it gives CAWSRGGAIAEAFF. The chain recombines TRBV30 with TRBJ1-1, with D tentatively TRBD1 (6 bases). V gave up 2 bases and J gave up 6 bases, with 16 bases separating them. There are 14 residues in the CDR3. Germline CDR1 GTSNPN, CDR2 SVGIG (reference sequence).

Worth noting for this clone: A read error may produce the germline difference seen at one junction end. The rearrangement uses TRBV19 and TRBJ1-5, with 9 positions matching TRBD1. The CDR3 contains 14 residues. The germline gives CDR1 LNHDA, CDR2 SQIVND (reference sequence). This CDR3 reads CASRNTGGKQPQHF. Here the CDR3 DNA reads TGTGCCAGTAGAAACACAGGGGGCAAACAGCCCCAGCATTTT.

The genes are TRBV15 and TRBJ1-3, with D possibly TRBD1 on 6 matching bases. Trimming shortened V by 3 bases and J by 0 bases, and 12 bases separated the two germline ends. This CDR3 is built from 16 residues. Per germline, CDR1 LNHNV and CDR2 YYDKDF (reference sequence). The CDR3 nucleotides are TGTGCCACCAGCAGCGGGACATTCATCTCTGGAAACACCATATATTTT. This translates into CATSSGTFISGNTIYF. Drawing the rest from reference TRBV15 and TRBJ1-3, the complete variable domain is DAMVIQNPRYQVTQFGKPVTLSCSQTLNHNVMYWYQQKSSQAPKLLFHYYDKDFNNEADTPDNFQSRRPNTSFCFLDIRSPGLGDTAMYLCATSSGTFISGNTIYFGEGSWLTVV.

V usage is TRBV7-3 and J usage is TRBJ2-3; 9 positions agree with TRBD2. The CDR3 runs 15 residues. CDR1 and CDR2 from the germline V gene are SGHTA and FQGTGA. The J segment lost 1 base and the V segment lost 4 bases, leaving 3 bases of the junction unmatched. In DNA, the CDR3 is TGTGCCAGCAGCTCCATAGCGGGAGGCACAGATACGCAGTATTTT. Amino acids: CASSSIAGGTDTQYF.

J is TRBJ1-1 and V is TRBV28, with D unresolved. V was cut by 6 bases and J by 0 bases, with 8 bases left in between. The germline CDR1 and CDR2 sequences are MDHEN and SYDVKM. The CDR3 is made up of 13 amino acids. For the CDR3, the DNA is TGTGCCAGCAGAAGAGGCATGAACACTGAAGCTTTCTTT. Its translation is CASRRGMNTEAFF.

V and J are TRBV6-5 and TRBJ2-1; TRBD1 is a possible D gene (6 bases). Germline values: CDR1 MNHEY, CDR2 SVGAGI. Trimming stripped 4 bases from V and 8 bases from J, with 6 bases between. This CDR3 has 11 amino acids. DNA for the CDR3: TGTGCCAGCAGTTCAGGGGATGAGCAGTTCTTC. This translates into CASSSGDEQFF.

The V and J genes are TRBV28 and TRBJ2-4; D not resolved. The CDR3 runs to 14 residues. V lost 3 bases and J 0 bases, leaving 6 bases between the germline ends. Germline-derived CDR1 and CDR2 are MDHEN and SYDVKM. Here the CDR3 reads CASSFAAAKNIQYF. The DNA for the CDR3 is TGTGCCAGCAGTTTCGCGGCAGCCAAAAACATTCAGTACTTC.

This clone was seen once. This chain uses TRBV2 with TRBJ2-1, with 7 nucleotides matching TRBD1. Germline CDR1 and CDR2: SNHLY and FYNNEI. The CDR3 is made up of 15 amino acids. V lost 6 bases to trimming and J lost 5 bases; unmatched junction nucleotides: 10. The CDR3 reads CASRRTGALNNEQFF. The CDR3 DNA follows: TGTGCCAGCAGGCGAACAGGGGCCCTGAACAATGAGCAGTTCTTC.

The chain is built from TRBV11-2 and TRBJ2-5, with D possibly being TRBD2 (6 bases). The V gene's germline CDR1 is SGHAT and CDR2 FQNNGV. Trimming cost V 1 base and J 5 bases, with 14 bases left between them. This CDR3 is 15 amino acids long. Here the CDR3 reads CASSLGRGIGETQYF. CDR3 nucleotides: TGTGCCAGCAGCTTAGGCCGGGGGATTGGCGAGACCCAGTACTTC.

CDR3 DNA sequence: TGTGCCAGCGCCCCCGGAGGAGAGATGGGGAGAGGCAAAAACATTCAGTACTTC. Encoded protein: CASAPGGEMGRGKNIQYF. This sequence joins TRBV25-1 and TRBJ2-4; the D gene is possibly TRBD2 (5 bases). V was pared by 8 bases and J by 3 bases, with 26 bases between. Per germline, CDR1 MGHDK and CDR2 SYGVNS. This CDR3 is built from 18 residues.

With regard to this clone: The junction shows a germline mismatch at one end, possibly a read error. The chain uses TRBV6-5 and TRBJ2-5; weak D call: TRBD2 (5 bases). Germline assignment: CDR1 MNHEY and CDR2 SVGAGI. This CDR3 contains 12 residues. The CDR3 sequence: CASSPPTGNMNF. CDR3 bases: TGTGCCAGCAGCCCCCCCACGGGAAACATGAACTTC.

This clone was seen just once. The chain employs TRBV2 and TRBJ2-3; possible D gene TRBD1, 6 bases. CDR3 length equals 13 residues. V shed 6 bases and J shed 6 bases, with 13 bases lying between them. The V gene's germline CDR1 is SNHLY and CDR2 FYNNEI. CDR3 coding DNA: TGTGCCAGCAGCAACAGGGTCACGGATACGCAGTATTTT. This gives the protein CASSNRVTDTQYF.

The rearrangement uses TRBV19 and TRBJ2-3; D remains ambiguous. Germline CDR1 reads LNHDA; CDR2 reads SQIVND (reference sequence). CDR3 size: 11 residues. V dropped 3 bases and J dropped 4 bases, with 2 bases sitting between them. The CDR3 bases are TGTGCCAGTAGTATCGCAGATACGCAGTATTTT. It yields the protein CASSIADTQYF.